These 28 T cell receptor beta chains were all obtained from the same sample, sequenced in a study of blood T cell repertoires in COVID-19. Method: immunoSEQ multiplex PCR; TCRdb's copy keeps in-frame clones and lacks some. This table holds some 100,000 clones, 80% to 90% found once. Sequencing input: PBMCs or T cells enriched from blood (not recorded which). These receptor sequences come from a woman in her 50s who had recovered from COVID-19.

J is TRBJ2-3 and V is TRBV5-1; 8 nucleotides align to TRBD2. Germline V CDR1 and CDR2: SGHRS, YFSETQ. The ends lost 0 bases at V and 6 bases at J; junction bases unmatched: 6. CDR3 size: 15 residues. CDR3 nucleotide sequence: TGCGCCAGCAGCTTGGCGGGACTAGGGACGGATACGCAGTATTTT. Translation gives CASSLAGLGTDTQYF.

This clone was counted once. The rearrangement links TRBV27 to TRBJ1-1; possible D gene TRBD1, 5 bases. V was pared by 6 bases and J by 1 base, with 12 bases between. This CDR3 is built from 14 residues. Per germline, CDR1 MNHEY and CDR2 SMNVEV (reference sequence). CDR3 bases: TGTGCCAGCAGCCTAATGACAGAGAACACTGAAGCTTTCTTT. Translating gives CASSLMTENTEAFF.

This rearrangement joins TRBV5-6 to TRBJ1-2; weak D call: TRBD1 (5 bases). V was shortened by 3 bases and J by 5 bases, with 14 bases between the two germline ends. This CDR3 comprises 14 residues. Germline V gene lookup returns CDR1 SGHDT and CDR2 YYEEEE. The CDR3 loop reads CASSSEQGRYGYTF. The CDR3 nucleotides read TGTGCCAGCAGCTCTGAGCAGGGTCGATATGGCTACACCTTC. Full variable domain (remainder filled in from reference TRBV5-6 and TRBJ1-2): DAGVTQSPTHLIKTRGQQVTLRCSPKSGHDTVSWYQQALGQGPQFIFQYYEEEERQRGNFPDRFSGHQFPNYSSELNVNALLLGDSALYLCASSSEQGRYGYTFGSGTRLTVV.

The table lists this clone with a count of one. CDR3 sequence: CASSKLAGGRGSYEQYF. CDR3 DNA: TGTGCCAGCAGCAAACTAGCGGGGGGGCGTGGCTCCTACGAGCAGTACTTC. The chain has TRBV21-1 and TRBJ2-7; TRBD2, the D gene given by the table, was not confirmed from the DNA. TRBV21-1 is marked as a pseudogene. The CDR3 is made up of 17 amino acids.

The chain links TRBV5-1 to TRBJ1-2, with D perhaps matching TRBD1 (5 bases). The CDR3 is made up of 13 amino acids. Germline V lookup: CDR1 SGHRS, CDR2 YFSETQ. V lost 0 bases and J lost 3, with 6 bases in between. Written as DNA, the CDR3 is TGCGCCAGCAGCTTGGCGACAGACTATGGCTACACCTTC. Translation gives CASSLATDYGYTF.

This clone came up a few times. V gene TRBV10-3 combines with J gene TRBJ2-3, with TRBD2 matching 8 bases. The CDR3 runs 18 residues. V shed 2 bases, J shed 3 bases, and the junction held 13 bases outside the gene matches. From germline, CDR1 is ENHRY and CDR2 SYGVKD. CDR3 DNA sequence: TGTGCCATCAGTGAGCCGAAGGACTGGGCGGGGGGTACAGATACGCAGTATTTT. This codes for CAISEPKDWAGGTDTQYF.

The J gene is TRBJ1-4, the V gene TRBV4-2, with D perhaps TRBD1 (6 bases). CDR3 length equals 16 residues. The V end was cut by 1 base, the J end by 7 bases, with 16 bases between. The germline gives CDR1 LGHNA, CDR2 YNFKEQ. CDR3 amino acids: CASSQGVTQGAEKLFF. For the CDR3, the DNA is TGTGCCAGCAGCCAAGGGGTCACACAGGGCGCTGAAAAACTGTTTTTT.

The gene calls are TRBV14 and TRBJ1-1, with D possibly matching TRBD1 (5 bases). Germline V CDR1 and CDR2: SGHDN, FVKESK. The CDR3 is 18 residues long. The V end was cut by 1 base, the J end by 7 bases, with 25 bases between. CDR3 residues: CASSQGESDLRVPLEAFF. DNA of the CDR3: TGTGCCAGCAGCCAAGGAGAGTCAGACCTCAGGGTTCCCCTTGAAGCTTTCTTT.

The chain couples TRBV27 to TRBJ1-2; the D gene is possibly TRBD1 (6 bases). CDR1 is MNHEY and CDR2 is SMNVEV in the germline V gene (reference sequence). CDR3 length: 13 residues. Trimming shortened V by 4 bases and J by 7 bases, and 13 bases separated the two germline ends. CDR3: CASSYQQGRGYTF. The DNA of the CDR3 is TGTGCCAGCAGTTATCAACAGGGACGTGGCTACACCTTC.

This clone was seen just once. The V gene is TRBV15, the J gene TRBJ2-7; perhaps TRBD2 as D (5 bases). Germline values: CDR1 LNHNV, CDR2 YYDKDF (reference sequence). Trimming stripped 0 bases from V and 6 bases from J, with 18 bases between. The CDR3 runs to 16 residues. In DNA form, the CDR3 reads TGTGCCACCAGCAGAGATTCAGGAGGTGGTTATGGCGAGCAGTACTTC. This codes for CATSRDSGGGYGEQYF.

V and J are TRBV19 and TRBJ1-3; 7 nucleotides match TRBD1. There are 18 residues in the CDR3. CDR1 is LNHDA and CDR2 is SQIVND in the germline V gene (reference sequence). The trim removed 4 bases at V and 0 bases at J, leaving 12 bases unmatched. CDR3 in DNA: TGTGCCAGTAGTACCGACAGGGACTCACTTTACTCTGGAAACACCATATATTTT. It yields the protein CASSTDRDSLYSGNTIYF.

The genes are TRBV3-1 (or the pseudogene TRBV3-2) and TRBJ2-1; 7 bases fit TRBD2. V lost 0 bases to trimming and J lost 9 bases; unmatched junction nucleotides: 5. The CDR3 length is 14 residues. The germline V gene has CDR1 LGHDT and CDR2 YNNKEL (reference sequence). The CDR3: CASSQEGTISEQFF. CDR3 in DNA: TGTGCCAGCAGCCAAGAAGGGACTATCAGTGAGCAGTTCTTC.

The chain links TRBV11-2 to TRBJ2-5; TRBD2 matches at 7 bases. The CDR3 has 16 amino acids. With V trimmed by 5 bases and J by 2 bases, 11 bases remained unmatched. Germline CDR1 and CDR2: SGHAT and FQNNGV. This CDR3 reads CASSRHGTKNQETQYF. The CDR3 DNA sequence: TGTGCCAGCAGCCGACACGGGACTAAAAATCAAGAGACCCAGTACTTC.

The genes are TRBV19 and TRBJ2-1, with 7 nucleotides matching TRBD1. Germline V CDR1 and CDR2: LNHDA, SQIVND (reference sequence). The V and J ends lost 5 bases and 7 bases, in that order; junction bases with no gene match: 11. The CDR3 is 15 amino acids. The CDR3 loop is CASSEGLRGRNEQFF. The CDR3 DNA sequence: TGTGCCAGTAGTGAAGGGCTAAGGGGGCGAAATGAGCAGTTCTTC. Full variable domain (missing parts from reference TRBV19 and TRBJ2-1): DGGITQSPKYLFRKEGQNVTLSCEQNLNHDAMYWYRQDPGQGLRLIYYSQIVNDFQKGDIAEGYSVSREKKESFPLTVTSAQKNPTAFYLCASSEGLRGRNEQFFGPGTRLTVL.

The chain uses TRBV18 and TRBJ2-3; 9 nucleotides align to TRBD1. The germline CDR1 and CDR2 sequences are KGHSH and LQKENI. V gave up 3 bases and J gave up 0 bases; unmatched junction bases: 4. The CDR3 has 16 amino acids. The CDR3 nucleotides read TGTGCCAGCTCACCTATAGGACAGGGGAGCACAGATACGCAGTATTTT. Residues: CASSPIGQGSTDTQYF.

The rearrangement joins TRBV6-5 to TRBJ2-7; tentative D call: TRBD1 (6 bases). The CDR3 contains 14 residues. The V gene's germline CDR1 is MNHEY and CDR2 SVGAGI. V dropped 7 bases and J dropped 1 base, with 14 bases sitting between them. The CDR3 reads CASISPGVSYEQYF. CDR3 DNA: TGTGCCAGCATCTCCCCAGGGGTGTCCTACGAGCAGTACTTC.

This sequence joins TRBV30 and TRBJ1-2; TRBD1 matches 10 bases. CDR3 length: 15 amino acids. The V and J ends lost 0 bases and 5 bases, in that order; junction bases with no gene match: 6. Germline lookup yields CDR1 GTSNPN and CDR2 SVGIG (reference sequence). The CDR3 coding sequence is TGTGCCTGGAGTGTACCCGGGACAGGGGTTTATGGCTACACCTTC. Protein sequence: CAWSVPGTGVYGYTF.

The chain links TRBV28 to TRBJ1-5; 9 bases align to TRBD1. There are 15 residues in the CDR3. V trimming: 3 bases; J trimming: 6 bases; junction bases outside the gene matches: 6. Germline V CDR1 and CDR2: MDHEN, SYDVKM. This CDR3 is CASSFGTGWGQPQHF. DNA of the CDR3: TGTGCCAGCAGTTTTGGGACAGGGTGGGGTCAGCCCCAGCATTTT.

The chain joins TRBV12-3 or TRBV12-4 to TRBJ2-7; TRBD1 aligns across 8 bases. This CDR3 is built from 13 residues. J was trimmed by 2 bases and V by 7 bases; bases with no gene match: 4. CDR3 loop: CASTMTGAYEQYF. In nucleotides, the CDR3 is TGTGCCAGCACCATGACAGGGGCCTACGAGCAGTACTTC.

The chain carries TRBV27 and TRBJ1-1, with D uncertain. Trimming took 6 bases from V and 0 from J, leaving 17 bases between them. The CDR3 covers 16 residues. The germline V gene encodes CDR1 MNHEY and CDR2 SMNVEV (reference sequence). The CDR3 reads CASRNRPGIMNTEAFF. The DNA of the CDR3 is TGTGCCAGCAGAAATCGGCCAGGTATCATGAACACTGAAGCTTTCTTT.

The chain uses TRBV23-1 and TRBJ2-5, with D possibly matching TRBD1 (5 bases). TRBV23-1 is designated an ORF whose function remains uncertain. The CDR3 runs to 18 residues. V lost 2 bases and J 2 bases, leaving 21 bases between the germline ends. CDR3 bases: TGCGCCAGCAGTCAACCCCCCCGGTCCAGGGCCGTACAAGAGACCCAGTACTTC. Encoded protein: CASSQPPRSRAVQETQYF.

This clone was counted a few times. The chain links TRBV5-4 to TRBJ1-1, with 10 bases that match TRBD1. V shed 2 bases, J shed 8 bases, and the junction held 6 bases outside the gene matches. Germline V gene sequence: CDR1 SGHNT, CDR2 YYREEE (reference sequence). This CDR3 has 14 amino acids. The CDR3 DNA is TGTGCCAGCAGCTTATCCGGGACAGGGGTGGAAGCTTTCTTT. Translation gives CASSLSGTGVEAFF.

The genes are TRBV11-2 and TRBJ2-6; D uncertain. The V end lost 5 bases, the J end lost 0 bases, and 8 bases lay between the germline ends. Looked up from germline, CDR1 is SGHAT and CDR2 is FQNNGV. The CDR3 has 15 residues. The CDR3 bases are TGTGCCAGCAGCCCTCAGGTCTCTGGGGCCAACGTCCTGACTTTC. Its protein is CASSPQVSGANVLTF.

V and J are TRBV24-1 and TRBJ1-1, with D possibly TRBD1 on 5 matching bases. This CDR3 contains 13 residues. The germline V gene has CDR1 KGHDR and CDR2 SFDVKD. Trimming shortened V by 4 bases and J by 8 bases, and 13 bases separated the two germline ends. This CDR3 reads CATSDHDREEAFF. In nucleotides, the CDR3 is TGTGCCACCAGTGACCACGACAGAGAGGAAGCTTTCTTT.

V usage is TRBV6-1 and J usage is TRBJ1-2; possibly TRBD1 for D (5 bases). The CDR3 has 14 residues. Deletions cut 3 bases from V and 8 bases from J, with 16 bases between. The V gene's germline CDR1 is MNHNS and CDR2 SASEGT. The CDR3 loop is CASSDGHPNGGYTF. The CDR3 bases are TGTGCCAGCAGTGACGGACATCCAAACGGGGGCTACACCTTC.

CDR3 protein: CASAPQRGRGTEAFF. The CDR3 bases are TGTGCCAGCGCTCCCCAACGGGGCAGGGGCACTGAAGCTTTCTTT. V is TRBV27 and J is TRBJ1-1, with D possibly being TRBD1 (6 bases). V lost 8 bases, J lost 4 bases, and 20 bases lay in between. Germline V lookup: CDR1 MNHEY, CDR2 SMNVEV (reference sequence). This CDR3 is 15 amino acids long.

The J gene is TRBJ2-1, the V gene TRBV2, with TRBD1 matching over 8 bases. V dropped 5 bases and J dropped 4; count of bases not matched to a gene: 10. This CDR3 region has 16 residues. The germline CDR1 and CDR2 sequences are SNHLY and FYNNEI. The CDR3 bases are TGTGCCAGCAGTAGGACAGGGCCCAGCATATACAATGAGCAGTTCTTC. Amino acids: CASSRTGPSIYNEQFF.

The gene calls are TRBV10-3 and TRBJ2-3, with D perhaps matching TRBD2 (6 bases). The CDR3 loop spans 12 amino acids. Per germline, CDR1 ENHRY and CDR2 SYGVKD. V dropped 2 bases and J dropped 6 bases, with 6 bases sitting between them. Here the CDR3 DNA reads TGTGCCATCAGTGAGGCGGGGGATACGCAGTATTTT. Its protein product is CAISEAGDTQYF.